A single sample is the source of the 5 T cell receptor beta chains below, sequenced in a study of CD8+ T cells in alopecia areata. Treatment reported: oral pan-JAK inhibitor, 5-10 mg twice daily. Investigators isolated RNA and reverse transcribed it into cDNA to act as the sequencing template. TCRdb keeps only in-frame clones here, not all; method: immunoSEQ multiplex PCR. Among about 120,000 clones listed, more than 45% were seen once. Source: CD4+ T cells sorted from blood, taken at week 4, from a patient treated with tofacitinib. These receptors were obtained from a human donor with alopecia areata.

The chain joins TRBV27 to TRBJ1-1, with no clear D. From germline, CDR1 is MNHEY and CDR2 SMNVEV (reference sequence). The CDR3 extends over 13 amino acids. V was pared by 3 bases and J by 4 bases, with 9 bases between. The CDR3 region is CASSLTTLTEAFF. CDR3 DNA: TGTGCCAGCAGTTTGACAACCCTCACTGAAGCTTTCTTT.

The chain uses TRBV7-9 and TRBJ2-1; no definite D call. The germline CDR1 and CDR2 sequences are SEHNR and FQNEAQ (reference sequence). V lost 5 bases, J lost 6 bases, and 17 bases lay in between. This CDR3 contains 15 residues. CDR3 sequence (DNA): TGTGCCAGCAGCCCGCCGCCCCGGTTCTCCAATGAGCAGTTCTTC. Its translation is CASSPPPRFSNEQFF. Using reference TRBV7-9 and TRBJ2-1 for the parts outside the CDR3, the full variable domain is DTGVSQNPRHKITKRGQNVTFRCDPISEHNRLYWYRQTLGQGPEFLTYFQNEAQLEKSRLLSDRFSAERPKGSFSTLEIQRTEQGDSAMYLCASSPPPRFSNEQFFGPGTRLTVL.

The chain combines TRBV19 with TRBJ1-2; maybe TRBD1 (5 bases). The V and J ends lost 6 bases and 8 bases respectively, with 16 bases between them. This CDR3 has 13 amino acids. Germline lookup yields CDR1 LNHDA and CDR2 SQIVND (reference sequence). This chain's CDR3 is CASSLEGKWGYTF. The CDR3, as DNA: TGTGCCAGTAGCCTTGAGGGGAAGTGGGGCTACACCTTC.

The CDR3 nucleotides are TGCGCCAGCAGCTTGGGTACAGACAATGGCTACACCTTC. As protein: CASSLGTDNGYTF. This chain joins TRBV5-1 and TRBJ1-2; D ambiguous. This CDR3 has 13 amino acids. Germline CDR1 SGHRS, CDR2 YFSETQ. The ends were cut back, 0 bases at V and 6 bases at J, with 9 bases in the middle.

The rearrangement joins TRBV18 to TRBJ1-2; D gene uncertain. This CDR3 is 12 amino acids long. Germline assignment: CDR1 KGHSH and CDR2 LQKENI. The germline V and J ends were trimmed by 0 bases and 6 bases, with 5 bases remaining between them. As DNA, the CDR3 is TGTGCCAGCTCACCACCCGAGAATGGCTACACCTTC. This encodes CASSPPENGYTF.